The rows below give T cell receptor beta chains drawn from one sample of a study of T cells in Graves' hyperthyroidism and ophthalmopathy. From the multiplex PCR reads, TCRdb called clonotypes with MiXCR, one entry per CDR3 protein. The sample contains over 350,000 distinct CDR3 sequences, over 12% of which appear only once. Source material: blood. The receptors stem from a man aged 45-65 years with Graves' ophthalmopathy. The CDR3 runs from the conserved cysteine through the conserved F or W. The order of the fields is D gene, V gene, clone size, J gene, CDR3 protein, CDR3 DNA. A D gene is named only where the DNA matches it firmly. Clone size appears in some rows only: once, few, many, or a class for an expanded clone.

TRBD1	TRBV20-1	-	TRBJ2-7	CSARAGTGSYEQYF	TGCAGTGCTAGAGCCGGGACAGGGTCCTACGAGCAGTACTTC
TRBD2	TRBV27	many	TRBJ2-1	CASSKTSGRAYSNEQFF	TGTGCCAGCAGCAAGACTAGCGGGAGGGCCTACTCTAATGAGCAGTTCTTC
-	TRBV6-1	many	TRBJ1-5	CASSEGWGPGQPQHF	TGTGCCAGCAGTGAAGGGTGGGGCCCGGGGCAGCCCCAGCATTTT
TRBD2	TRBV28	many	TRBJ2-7	CASRTRPGLAGYEQYF	TGTGCCAGCAGGACAAGACCGGGACTAGCGGGCTACGAGCAGTACTTC
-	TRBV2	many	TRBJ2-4	CASTQRGVRDIKNIQYF	TGTGCCAGCACCCAAAGGGGGGTCCGAGATATCAAAAACATTCAGTACTTC
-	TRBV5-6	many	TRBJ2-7	CASSLGQQTYEQYF	TGTGCCAGCAGCTTGGGACAGCAAACCTACGAGCAGTACTTC
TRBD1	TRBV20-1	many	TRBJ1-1	CSAKVTGRNTEAFF	TGCAGTGCTAAAGTGACAGGGCGGAACACTGAAGCTTTCTTT
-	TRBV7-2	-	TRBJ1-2	CASSLAFQFGGRGGYTF	TGTGCCAGCAGCTTAGCGTTCCAATTTGGGGGGCGAGGTGGCTACACCTTC
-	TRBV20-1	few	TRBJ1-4	CSARTDGWEKLFF	TGCAGTGCTAGGACCGACGGCTGGGAAAAACTGTTTTTT
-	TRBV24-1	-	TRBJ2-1	CATSEYDIGSYNEQFF	TGTGCCACCAGTGAATACGACATAGGCTCCTACAATGAGCAGTTCTTC
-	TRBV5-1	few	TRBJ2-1	CASNLGSGSDNEQFF	TGCGCCAGTAACCTCGGGAGCGGATCGGACAATGAGCAGTTCTTC
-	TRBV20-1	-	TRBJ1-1	CSARDRKVSGNTEAFF	TGCAGTGCTAGAGATAGGAAAGTTTCGGGTAACACTGAAGCTTTCTTT
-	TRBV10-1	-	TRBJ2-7	CASSMGYEQYF	TGCGCCAGCAGTATGGGCTACGAGCAGTACTTC
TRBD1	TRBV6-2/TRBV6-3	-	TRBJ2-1	CASIEARRTGEQFF	TGTGCCAGCATAGAGGCGCGTAGGACAGGAGAGCAGTTCTTC
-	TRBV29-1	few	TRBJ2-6	CSVEGAGANVLTF	TGCAGCGTTGAAGGGGCTGGGGCCAACGTCCTGACTTTC
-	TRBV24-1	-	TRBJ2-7	CATSDAYAYEQYF	TGTGCCACCAGTGATGCCTACGCCTACGAGCAGTACTTC
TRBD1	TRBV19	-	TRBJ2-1	CASSNRGDLSYNEQFF	TGTGCCAGTAGCAACAGGGGTGACCTCTCCTACAATGAGCAGTTCTTC
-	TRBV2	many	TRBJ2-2	CASSELGVANTGELFF	TGTGCCAGCAGTGAACTAGGGGTCGCGAACACCGGGGAGCTGTTTTTT
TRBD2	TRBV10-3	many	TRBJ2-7	CAISDGTSPYEQYF	TGTGCCATCAGTGACGGGACTAGCCCCTACGAGCAGTACTTC
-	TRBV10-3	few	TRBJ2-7	CAISEGGGGGSYEQYF	TGTGCCATCAGTGAGGGAGGAGGGGGGGGCTCCTACGAGCAGTACTTC
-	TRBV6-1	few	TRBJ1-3	CASSEAGSTARGNTIYF	TGTGCCAGCAGTGAAGCGGGATCGACAGCAAGGGGAAACACCATATATTTT
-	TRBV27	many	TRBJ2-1	CASSHGEGFTYNEQFF	TGTGCCAGCAGCCACGGTGAGGGGTTTACCTACAATGAGCAGTTCTTC
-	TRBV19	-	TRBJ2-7	CASSSGQPAPGIPSYEQYF	TGTGCCAGTAGTTCTGGACAGCCTGCCCCCGGGATACCCTCCTACGAGCAGTACTTC
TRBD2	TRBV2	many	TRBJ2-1	CASGTGTSRGEQFF	TGTGCCAGCGGAACCGGGACTAGCAGAGGTGAGCAGTTCTTC
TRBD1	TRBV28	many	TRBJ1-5	CAGSTGTGSGPQHF	TGTGCCGGCAGTACCGGGACAGGGTCCGGGCCCCAGCATTTT
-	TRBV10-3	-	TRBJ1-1	CAISREGGTEAFF	TGTGCCATCAGTCGGGAAGGGGGCACTGAAGCTTTCTTT
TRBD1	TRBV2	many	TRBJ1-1	CASTKNRGPNTEAFF	TGTGCCAGCACTAAAAACAGGGGGCCGAACACTGAAGCTTTCTTT
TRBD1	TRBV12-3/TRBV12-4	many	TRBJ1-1	CASSPPTGGGTEAFF	TGTGCCAGCAGCCCACCGACAGGGGGGGGCACTGAAGCTTTCTTT
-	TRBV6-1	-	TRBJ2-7	CASTSSRGSSEQYF	TGTGCCAGCACCAGCTCCCGGGGCTCCTCCGAGCAGTACTTC
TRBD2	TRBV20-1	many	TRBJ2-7	CSARPGLAGAPYEQYF	TGCAGTGCTAGACCGGGACTAGCGGGAGCCCCCTACGAGCAGTACTTC
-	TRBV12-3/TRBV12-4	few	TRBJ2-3	CASSFDNAQYF	TGTGCCAGCAGTTTTGATAATGCGCAGTATTTT
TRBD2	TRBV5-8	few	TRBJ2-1	CASSQEGLAGGLNEQFF	TGTGCCAGCAGCCAGGAAGGACTAGCGGGAGGGCTCAATGAGCAGTTCTTC
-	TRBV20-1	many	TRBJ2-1	CSARDGRGTGENEQFF	TGCAGTGCTAGAGATGGGAGGGGGACCGGGGAAAATGAGCAGTTCTTC
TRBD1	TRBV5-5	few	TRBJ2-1	CASSFDRVYNEQFF	TGTGCCAGCAGCTTCGACAGGGTTTACAATGAGCAGTTCTTC
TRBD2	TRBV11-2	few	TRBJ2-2	CASSLGWKLGGLAGATGELFF	TGTGCCAGCAGCTTAGGGTGGAAATTGGGCGGGCTAGCGGGAGCCACCGGGGAGCTGTTTTTT
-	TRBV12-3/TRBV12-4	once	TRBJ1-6	CASSWVGQNSPLHF	TGTGCCAGCAGTTGGGTCGGTCAGAATTCACCCCTCCACTTT
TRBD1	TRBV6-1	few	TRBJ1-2	CASRQGARGYTF	TGTGCCAGCAGGCAGGGGGCAAGGGGCTACACCTTC
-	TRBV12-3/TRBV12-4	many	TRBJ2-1	CASSLSSSGHNEQFF	TGTGCCAGCAGTTTAAGCAGCTCAGGACACAATGAGCAGTTCTTC
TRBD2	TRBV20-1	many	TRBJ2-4	CSAKWAGVPKNIQYF	TGCAGTGCGAAATGGGCGGGAGTACCCAAAAACATTCAGTACTTC
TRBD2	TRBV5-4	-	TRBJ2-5	CASSLGLAGEGETQYF	TGTGCCAGCAGTCTGGGACTAGCGGGAGAGGGAGAGACCCAGTACTTC
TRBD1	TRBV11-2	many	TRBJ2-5	CASSLDARTGAGETQYF	TGTGCCAGCAGCTTAGATGCCCGAACAGGGGCCGGGGAGACCCAGTACTTC
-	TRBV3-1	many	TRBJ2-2	CASSPTGRTGELFF	TGTGCCAGCAGCCCCACAGGGAGGACCGGGGAGCTGTTTTTT
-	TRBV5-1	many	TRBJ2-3	CASSLLTNLDTQYF	TGCGCCAGCAGCTTACTGACTAATTTGGATACGCAGTATTTT
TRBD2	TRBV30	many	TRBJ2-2	CAWRQFGTSLTGELFF	TGTGCCTGGAGGCAATTCGGGACTAGCTTAACCGGGGAGCTGTTTTTT
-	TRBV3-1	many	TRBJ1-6	CASSQEGFSSPLHF	TGTGCCAGCAGCCAAGAAGGGTTCAGCTCACCCCTCCACTTT
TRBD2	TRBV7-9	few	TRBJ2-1	CASSLVAGVGSNEQFF	TGTGCCAGCAGCTTAGTTGCGGGAGTGGGGAGCAATGAGCAGTTCTTC
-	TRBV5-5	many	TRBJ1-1	CASSQHGGKNTEAFF	TGTGCCAGCAGCCAACATGGAGGGAAGAACACTGAAGCTTTCTTT
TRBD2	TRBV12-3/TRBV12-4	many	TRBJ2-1	CASSLAPAGGRNEQFF	TGTGCCAGCAGTTTAGCGCCTGCGGGAGGGAGGAATGAGCAGTTCTTC
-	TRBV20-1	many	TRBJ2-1	CSARDQSTYNEQFF	TGCAGTGCTAGAGACCAGAGCACTTACAATGAGCAGTTCTTC